This passage covers 23 T cell receptor beta chains from one sample sequenced in a study of identical twins. TCRdb reprocessed the 5' RACE reads with MiXCR, giving one entry per CDR3 protein. The sample includes approximately 550,000 distinct CDR3 sequences, around 20% of them seen just once. These data also featured in a second study, about yellow fever vaccine responses in identical twins.

Sequencing input: CD4+ T cells sorted from blood. The origin of the receptors is a woman aged 18-35 years in good health.

The chain combines TRBV12-3 or TRBV12-4 with TRBJ2-1; D perhaps matches TRBD2 (5 bases). The CDR3 loop spans 15 amino acids. The V end was cut by 2 bases, the J end by 7 bases, with 15 bases between. As DNA, the CDR3 is TGTGCCAGCAGTTTAAATCGCTCCCCGGGAAATGAGCAGTTCTTC. This sequence encodes CASSLNRSPGNEQFF.

J is TRBJ2-3 and V is TRBV9, with 11 bases identical to TRBD2. Trimming removed 5 bases from V and 1 base from J; junction bases left unmatched: 3. The CDR3 has 15 residues. Looked up from germline, CDR1 is SGDLS and CDR2 is YYNGEE. CDR3 residues: CASRGLADGTDTQYF. In DNA, the CDR3 is TGTGCCAGCAGGGGACTAGCGGACGGCACAGATACGCAGTATTTT.

The chain is built from TRBV7-9 and TRBJ2-3; D is possibly TRBD1 or TRBD2 (6 bases each). CDR1 SEHNR and CDR2 FQNEAQ come from the germline V gene (reference sequence). With 1 base removed from V and 0 bases from J, the gap between germline ends came to 11 bases. CDR3 length equals 16 residues. The DNA of the CDR3 is TGTGCCAGCAGCTTAGGAGGGGGGAACAGCACAGATACGCAGTATTTT. It specifies CASSLGGGNSTDTQYF.

The sample holds one count of this clonotype. The chain joins TRBV5-4 to TRBJ2-2; D is unresolved. This CDR3 region has 14 residues. In germline, CDR1 is SGHNT, CDR2 YYREEE (reference sequence). The germline V and J ends were trimmed by 4 bases and 5 bases, with 12 bases remaining between them. The CDR3 coding sequence is TGTGCCAGCAGCGTATTTCTAGGAACCGGGGAGCTGTTTTTT. It specifies CASSVFLGTGELFF.

The gene calls are TRBV5-1 and TRBJ2-7; 7 nucleotides match TRBD1. The CDR3 is 15 amino acids. V trimming: 4 bases; J trimming: 0 bases; junction bases outside the gene matches: 7. The germline gives CDR1 SGHRS, CDR2 YFSETQ. The CDR3 DNA reads as TGCGCCAGCAGCCTACGGACAGGCGTCTCCTACGAGCAGTACTTC. Translating gives CASSLRTGVSYEQYF.

The chain links TRBV6-5 to TRBJ1-2, with a weak D call TRBD1 (6 bases). The CDR3 covers 15 residues. V dropped 3 bases and J dropped 4 bases, with 15 bases sitting between them. Germline values: CDR1 MNHEY, CDR2 SVGAGI. CDR3 sequence: CASSYSGTTTYGYTF. CDR3 coding DNA: TGTGCCAGCAGTTATTCCGGGACAACGACCTATGGCTACACCTTC.

This sequence joins TRBV12-3 or TRBV12-4 and TRBJ1-1; D not resolved. The CDR3 runs 13 residues. V lost 2 bases and J lost 8, with 12 bases in between. Here the CDR3 DNA reads TGTGCCAGCAGTTTACAGAATAAATGGGAAGCTTTCTTT. Translating it yields CASSLQNKWEAFF.

The table lists this clonotype with a few counts. The chain links TRBV5-1 to TRBJ2-1; D is possibly TRBD1 (6 bases). V lost 1 base to trimming and J lost 0 bases, with 8 bases between them. The germline CDR1 and CDR2 sequences are SGHRS and YFSETQ. This CDR3 comprises 15 residues. This CDR3 reads CASSLLGASYNEQFF. Written as DNA, the CDR3 is TGCGCCAGCAGCTTGTTGGGGGCCTCCTACAATGAGCAGTTCTTC.

This clonotype is a singleton in its sample. The chain is built from TRBV3-1 and TRBJ2-5; D remains unclear. The germline V and J ends were trimmed by 0 bases and 6 bases, with 5 bases remaining between them. The CDR3 spans 12 residues. Germline V gene sequence: CDR1 LGHDT, CDR2 YNNKEL (reference sequence). CDR3 residues: CASSQDSKTQYF. In nucleotides, the CDR3 is TGTGCCAGCAGCCAAGATTCGAAGACCCAGTACTTC.

This clonotype appeared a few times. The V and J genes are TRBV12-3 or TRBV12-4 and TRBJ2-2; 8 nucleotides line up with TRBD2. V lost 1 base and J lost 6; bases outside the gene matches: 4. The length of the CDR3 is 15 residues. CDR3 coding DNA: TGTGCCAGCAGTTTAGACGGGGGGGCCGCCGGGGAGCTGTTTTTT. Encoded protein: CASSLDGGAAGELFF.

This clonotype was detected many times. J is TRBJ1-2 and V is TRBV4-1; D unresolved. The CDR3 contains 14 residues. CDR1 is MGHRA, CDR2 YSYEKL, per germline. Trimming left V 1 base short and J 0 bases short, with 6 bases between. The CDR3 DNA is TGCGCCAGCAGCCAAGCGGGGTCTAACTATGGCTACACCTTC. Translation gives CASSQAGSNYGYTF.

This clonotype was detected a few times. This chain connects TRBV5-1 to TRBJ2-3; no clear D. Trimming removed 2 bases at V and 4 bases at J, with 11 bases between. Per germline, CDR1 SGHRS and CDR2 YFSETQ. The CDR3 sequence is 14 residues long. CDR3 protein: CASSLIQRPDTQYF. CDR3 DNA sequence: TGCGCCAGCAGCTTAATACAGAGACCAGATACGCAGTATTTT.

This clonotype was seen a few times. The J gene is TRBJ2-7, the V gene TRBV12-3 or TRBV12-4, with 8 positions matching TRBD1. Losses at the gene ends were 6 bases for V and 7 bases for J; bases not matched to a gene: 8. CDR3 length: 13 residues. CDR3 nucleotide sequence: TGTGCCAGCAGCCCGGACAGGGCCGGAGAGCAGTACGTC. It translates to CASSPDRAGEQYV.

The chain carries TRBV10-3 and TRBJ2-1; D call uncertain. Germline V CDR1 and CDR2: ENHRY, SYGVKD. The length of the CDR3 is 13 residues. Trimming took off 11 bases at V and 8 bases at J, with 19 bases between the two ends. Here the CDR3 reads CAAGSLGIHEQFF. Here the CDR3 DNA reads TGTGCCGCAGGATCACTGGGAATCCATGAGCAGTTCTTC.

The rearrangement uses TRBV29-1 and TRBJ2-3; 7 bases align to TRBD2. CDR1 SQVTM and CDR2 ANQGSEA come from the germline V gene. The CDR3 totals 13 residues. The junction had 8 bases not matched to a gene; V was cut back by 7 bases and J by 4 bases. The CDR3 DNA follows: TGCAGCGCCTCACTAGCGCTCTCAGATACGCAGTATTTT. Translated: CSASLALSDTQYF.

This clonotype has more than one count but fewer than ten. CDR3 nucleotides: TGCAGTGCTCTCCAAGAGACCCAGTACTTC. It encodes CSALQETQYF. This chain joins TRBV20-1 and TRBJ2-5; D is unclear. Germline V lookup: CDR1 DFQATT, CDR2 SNEGSKA (reference sequence). The CDR3 runs 10 residues. The V end was cut by 5 bases, the J end by 1 base, with 2 bases between.

The V call is TRBV6-1, the J call TRBJ2-1; TRBD2 matches 7 bases. After removal of 10 bases from V and 5 bases from J, the junction contained 14 bases not matched to a gene. CDR1 is MNHNS, CDR2 SASEGT, per germline. There are 15 residues in the CDR3. CDR3 sequence reads: CATEINPGTNNEQFF. Written as DNA, the CDR3 is TGTGCCACCGAGATAAATCCCGGGACTAACAATGAGCAGTTCTTC.

This clonotype occurred a few times. J is TRBJ1-1 and V is TRBV10-3; D gene ambiguous. Germline V gives CDR1 ENHRY, CDR2 SYGVKD. The ends were cut back, 6 bases at V and 6 bases at J, with 11 bases in the middle. The CDR3 is made up of 12 amino acids. Here the CDR3 DNA reads TGTGCCATCAGCGAAGCCCAGGCTGAAGCTTTCTTT. It is translated as CAISEAQAEAFF.

The table lists this clonotype with a count of one. At one of its ends the junction is not consistent with the germline gene, which may arise from a read error. The chain has TRBV20-1 and TRBJ2-5; 7 bases line up with TRBD1. The CDR3 has 15 residues. Germline V gives CDR1 DFQATT, CDR2 SNEGSKA (reference sequence). The CDR3 protein is CRARLPRGLGETQYF. For the CDR3, the DNA is TGCAGAGCTAGACTCCCGAGGGGGCTTGGGGAGACCCAGTACTTC.

The chain has TRBV18 and TRBJ2-7; D assignment may be TRBD1 or TRBD2 (5 bases each). Germline loops: CDR1 KGHSH, CDR2 LQKENI. The CDR3 is made up of 15 amino acids. V was shortened by 4 bases and J by 5 bases, with 18 bases between the two germline ends. The CDR3 sequence: CASSLRDGLLHEQYV. The CDR3 region has the DNA TGTGCCAGCTCACTACGGGACGGCCTTTTACACGAGCAGTACGTC.

This clonotype was seen only a few times. The chain links TRBV27 to TRBJ1-2; D not certain. Germline V CDR1 and CDR2: MNHEY, SMNVEV (reference sequence). This CDR3 is 13 amino acids long. V gave up 3 bases and J gave up 2 bases, with 7 bases separating them. CDR3 DNA sequence: TGTGCCAGCAGTTTTTTGAGCAACTATGGCTACACCTTC. Translation gives CASSFLSNYGYTF.

This clonotype has a handful of counts. This chain uses TRBV7-7 with TRBJ2-2; TRBD2 might be the D (6 bases). This CDR3 is 13 amino acids long. V dropped 5 bases and J dropped 4 bases, with 8 bases sitting between them. Germline assignment: CDR1 SSHAT and CDR2 FNYEAQ (reference sequence). In DNA, the CDR3 is TGTGCCAGCAGCGGGACTGTCACCGGGGAGCTGTTTTTT. As protein: CASSGTVTGELFF.

The chain joins TRBV7-6 to TRBJ2-1; perhaps TRBD2 as D (6 bases). Germline assignment: CDR1 SGHVS and CDR2 FNYEAQ. CDR3 length equals 12 residues. V was clipped by 2 bases and J by 8 bases, with 7 bases between them. The CDR3 DNA follows: TGTGCCAGCAGCTTATGGGAGGATGAGCAGTTCTTC. Residues: CASSLWEDEQFF. Full variable domain (outside the CDR3, taken from reference TRBV7-6 and TRBJ2-1): GAGVSQSPRYKVTKRGQDVALRCDPISGHVSLYWYRQALGQGPEFLTYFNYEAQQDKSGLPNDRFSAERPEGSISTLTIQRTEQRDSAMYRCASSLWEDEQFFGPGTRLTVL.